The clone carrying this T cell receptor (beta chain) was seen repeatedly, ten times or more. The read is 3 residues too short to cover the CDR3 end, so that end is filled in from the germline J gene. These data are taken from a study of T cell clonality in common variable immunodeficiency. Assay: immunoSEQ multiplex PCR; the TCRdb copy retains only in-frame clones and omits some. The specimen has under 50,000 clones, none found just once. The germline V gene has CDR1 LNHNV and CDR2 YYDKDF (reference sequence). Trimming pared 5 bases from V and 9 bases from J, leaving 14 bases between. CDR3 length: 13 residues.

The sequenced sample consisted of peripheral blood mononuclear cells. The V call is TRBV15, the J call TRBJ1-5; D unclear. The TCR sequence derives from a person aged 18 to 70 in good health. CDR3 DNA (partial): TGTGCCACCAGCCTGATCCCAGAGGCGCCC. It specifies CATSLIPEAP. The complete CDR3 sequence is CATSLIPEAPQHF.